These 30 T cell receptor beta chains share one sample of origin, sequenced in a study of cytomegalovirus exposure and HLA in healthy donors (dated by TCRdb to about 2017). Receptor libraries were prepared by the immunoSEQ multiplex PCR assay. A mixture of 60 forward primers for TCR Vbeta segments and 13 reverse primers for TCR Jbeta segments was used in the multiplex PCR. TCRdb mirrors the immuneACCESS table, restricted to in-frame sequences. Some clones are absent from its copies; in checked studies, under half trace to an unresolved V gene, and the reason for the others is unknown. The sample table records roughly 150,000 clones; over 55% of these occur just once. Approximately 2% of the sample lies in the top ten. The sequenced sample consisted of PBMCs. These TCRs come from a man aged 35-49 years in good health and CMV-seronegative.

The CDR3 loop reads CASSARQGEQETQYF. CDR3 nucleotides: TGTGCCAGCAGCGCGAGACAGGGGGAACAAGAGACCCAGTACTTC. The chain carries TRBV9 and TRBJ2-5, with 9 bases identical to TRBD1. Germline V gives CDR1 SGDLS, CDR2 YYNGEE. With V trimmed by 3 bases and J by 2 bases, 5 bases remained unmatched. CDR3 length equals 15 residues.

The rearrangement links TRBV4-3 to TRBJ2-7; 9 bases are shared with TRBD2. The junction had 4 bases not matched to a gene; V was cut back by 4 bases and J by 0 bases. The CDR3 is 15 residues long. Looked up from germline, CDR1 is LGHNA and CDR2 is YSLEER. CDR3 amino acids: CASSRYSGGSYEQYF. CDR3 nucleotide sequence: TGCGCCAGCAGCCGGTATAGCGGGGGCTCCTACGAGCAGTACTTC.

The chain is built from TRBV5-8 and TRBJ2-2; possibly TRBD2 for D (5 bases). Germline values: CDR1 SGHTS, CDR2 YDEGEE. The V end lost 0 bases, the J end lost 0 bases, and 12 bases lay between the germline ends. CDR3 length: 17 residues. CDR3 sequence reads: CASSLVHGNTNTGELFF. The CDR3 DNA reads TGTGCCAGCAGCTTGGTTCACGGGAACACGAACACCGGGGAGCTGTTTTTT.

The chain couples TRBV6-5 to TRBJ2-7; tentative D call: TRBD1 (7 bases). This CDR3 comprises 13 residues. CDR1 is MNHEY and CDR2 is SVGAGI in the germline V gene. Trimming removed 5 bases at V and 2 bases at J, with 10 bases between. For the CDR3, the DNA is TGTGCCAGCAGTCCAGGGGGGCCCTACGAGCAGTACTTC. This gives the protein CASSPGGPYEQYF.

V is TRBV4-3 and J is TRBJ2-2; 9 nucleotides line up with TRBD2. The CDR3 has 16 residues. The germline V gene has CDR1 LGHNA and CDR2 YSLEER. V shed 3 bases, J shed 9 bases, and the junction held 11 bases outside the gene matches. CDR3 nucleotides: TGCGCCAGCAGCCATTTCCCCGCTAGCGGGGACCGGGAGCTGTTTTTT. Translated, it gives CASSHFPASGDRELFF.

A few counts support this clone. This chain's CDR3 is CSVYGDRGRALNTEAFF. In nucleotides, the CDR3 is TGCAGCGTCTACGGAGACAGGGGCCGCGCCTTGAACACTGAAGCTTTCTTT. This sequence joins TRBV29-1 and TRBJ1-1; 8 nucleotides agree with TRBD1. Germline V lookup: CDR1 SQVTM, CDR2 ANQGSEA. Losses at the gene ends were 6 bases for V and 0 bases for J; bases not matched to a gene: 15. CDR3 length equals 17 residues.

The J gene is TRBJ2-1, the V gene TRBV9, with TRBD2 matching over 7 bases. V was clipped by 1 base and J by 9 bases; unmatched bases: 7. Germline assignment: CDR1 SGDLS and CDR2 YYNGEE. This CDR3 has 14 residues. CDR3 residues: CASSVYRGEGEQFF. The DNA for the CDR3 is TGTGCCAGCAGCGTATACCGGGGGGAGGGTGAGCAGTTCTTC. The complete variable domain, with remaining parts taken from reference TRBV9 and TRBJ2-1, reads DSGVTQTPKHLITATGQRVTLRCSPRSGDLSVYWYQQSLDQGLQFLIQYYNGEERAKGNILERFSAQQFPDLHSELNLSSLELGDSALYFCASSVYRGEGEQFFGPGTRLTVL.

This chain joins TRBV2 and TRBJ1-2, with 9 bases that match TRBD1. Germline CDR1 and CDR2: SNHLY and FYNNEI. CDR3 length: 13 amino acids. With 7 bases clipped from V and 8 bases from J, the junction kept 8 bases outside the gene matches. CDR3 sequence: CASIGQGSWGYTF. The CDR3 DNA sequence: TGTGCCAGCATCGGACAGGGGAGTTGGGGCTACACCTTC. The full variable domain, completed using reference TRBV2 and TRBJ1-2, is EPEVTQTPSHQVTQMGQEVILRCVPISNHLYFYWYRQILGQKVEFLVSFYNNEISEKSEIFDDQFSVERPDGSNFTLKIRSTKLEDSAMYFCASIGQGSWGYTFGSGTRLTVV.

There are a few counts of this clone. The J gene is TRBJ2-4, the V gene TRBV14, with D unclear. The V end lost 3 bases, the J end lost 3 bases, and 9 bases lay between the germline ends. CDR1 is SGHDN and CDR2 is FVKESK in the germline V gene. The CDR3 is made up of 14 amino acids. This chain's CDR3 is CASSHVENKNIQYF. CDR3 nucleotides: TGTGCCAGCAGCCATGTGGAGAACAAAAACATTCAGTACTTC.

The chain couples TRBV7-6 to TRBJ1-1; the D gene is possibly TRBD1 (6 bases). Germline CDR1 reads SGHVS; CDR2 reads FNYEAQ. V lost 3 bases and J lost 1, with 12 bases in between. The CDR3 has 15 residues. The DNA for the CDR3 is TGTGCCAGCAGCTTTCTGCAGGGGAAGAACACTGAAGCTTTCTTT. Translating it yields CASSFLQGKNTEAFF.

The chain couples TRBV6-1 to TRBJ1-5; TRBD1 aligns across 8 bases. This CDR3 has 13 amino acids. CDR1 and CDR2 (germline): MNHNS, SASEGT. Trimming took 8 bases from V and 7 from J; bases not matched to a gene: 7. In nucleotides, the CDR3 is TGTGCCAGCGGCCCGGACAGGGACCAGCCCCAGCATTTT. Amino acid sequence: CASGPDRDQPQHF.

The CDR3 region is CASSVGGGRNTEAFF. The CDR3, as DNA: TGCGCCAGCTCCGTTGGGGGGGGAAGGAACACTGAAGCTTTCTTT. The chain carries TRBV5-1 and TRBJ1-1; the D gene is possibly TRBD1 (5 bases). CDR1 is SGHRS and CDR2 is YFSETQ in the germline V gene. The length of the CDR3 is 15 residues. V lost 7 bases and J 1 base, leaving 17 bases between the germline ends.

The rearrangement uses TRBV2 and TRBJ1-1, with TRBD1 as a possible D gene (6 bases). Germline V gene data show CDR1 as SNHLY and CDR2 as FYNNEI. V shed 4 bases and J shed 9 bases, with 15 bases lying between them. The CDR3 sequence is 13 residues long. In DNA form, the CDR3 reads TGTGCCAGCAGTGGTGGGTGGCAGGGGAAAGCTTTCTTT. It is translated as CASSGGWQGKAFF.

This rearrangement joins TRBV10-1 to TRBJ1-1, with 12 bases matching TRBD1. Germline CDR1 WNHNN, CDR2 SYGVQD (reference sequence). V dropped 0 bases and J dropped 11; count of bases not matched to a gene: 4. The CDR3 contains 14 residues. Here the CDR3 reads CASSESGTGGLAFF. DNA of the CDR3: TGCGCCAGCAGTGAGTCTGGGACAGGGGGCTTGGCTTTCTTT.

This clone showed up just a few times. The V gene is TRBV4-1, the J gene TRBJ1-5, with D unresolved. Trimming shortened V by 1 base and J by 4 bases, and 17 bases separated the two germline ends. There are 17 residues in the CDR3. Looked up from germline, CDR1 is MGHRA and CDR2 is YSYEKL. The CDR3 protein is CASSQVLTKRQNQPQHF. Written as DNA, the CDR3 is TGCGCCAGCAGCCAAGTGCTCACCAAGAGGCAAAATCAGCCCCAGCATTTT.

The rearrangement links TRBV18 to TRBJ2-7; TRBD1 agrees at 11 bases. There are 15 residues in the CDR3. Germline values: CDR1 KGHSH, CDR2 LQKENI. J lost 4 bases, V lost 3 bases, and 5 bases had no gene match. For the CDR3, the DNA is TGTGCCAGCTCACCCGGGACAGGGGGTAGGTACGAGCAGTACTTC. Protein: CASSPGTGGRYEQYF.

The chain links TRBV28 to TRBJ1-2, with 7 nucleotides matching TRBD1. In germline, CDR1 is MDHEN, CDR2 SYDVKM. The CDR3 covers 14 residues. The trim removed 7 bases at V and 6 bases at J, leaving 11 bases unmatched. CDR3 DNA sequence: TGTGCCAGCACCCTCTGGGACAGCGTTCATGGCTACACCTTC. Protein: CASTLWDSVHGYTF.

A remark on this clone: At one of its ends the junction is not consistent with the germline gene, which may arise from a read error. The rearrangement uses TRBV28 and TRBJ1-5; a weak D match, TRBD1 (5 bases). CDR1 MDHEN and CDR2 SYDVKM come from the germline V gene. The CDR3 is 14 amino acids. CDR3 sequence: CASSLGTANQPQNF. As DNA, the CDR3 is TGTGCCAGCAGTTTAGGGACTGCCAATCAGCCCCAGAATTTT.

This chain uses TRBV5-1 with TRBJ1-2; weak D call: TRBD1 (5 bases). The germline gives CDR1 SGHRS, CDR2 YFSETQ. The germline V and J ends were trimmed by 1 base and 8 bases, with 18 bases remaining between them. This CDR3 has 15 amino acids. This CDR3 reads CASSLILTDRDGYTF. The DNA for the CDR3 is TGCGCCAGCAGCTTGATTCTAACCGACAGAGACGGCTACACCTTC. Using reference TRBV5-1 and TRBJ1-2 for the parts outside the CDR3, the full variable domain is KAGVTQTPRYLIKTRGQQVTLSCSPISGHRSVSWYQQTPGQGLQFLFEYFSETQRNKGNFPGRFSGRQFSNSRSEMNVSTLELGDSALYLCASSLILTDRDGYTFGSGTRLTVV.

The chain joins TRBV7-9 to TRBJ2-3; tentatively, D is TRBD2 (5 bases). The CDR3 runs to 16 residues. V was cut by 3 bases and J by 2 bases, with 15 bases left in between. Germline CDR1 reads SEHNR; CDR2 reads FQNEAQ (reference sequence). CDR3 region: CASSFEGGPSTDTQYF. DNA of the CDR3: TGTGCCAGCAGCTTCGAAGGCGGGCCCTCCACAGATACGCAGTATTTT.

J is TRBJ2-7 and V is TRBV29-1, with 12 nucleotides matching TRBD1. CDR1 is SQVTM, CDR2 ANQGSEA, per germline. This CDR3 contains 13 residues. J lost 4 bases, V lost 6 bases, and 4 bases had no gene match. CDR3 DNA: TGCAGCGTAACGGGACAGGGGGCGTACGAGCAGTACTTC. Protein sequence: CSVTGQGAYEQYF.

A few counts support this clone. This sequence joins TRBV7-2 and TRBJ2-2, with 11 bases aligning to TRBD2. Germline V gene sequence: CDR1 SGHTA, CDR2 FQGNSA. V shed 5 bases, J shed 1 base, and the junction held 6 bases outside the gene matches. This CDR3 is 17 amino acids long. CDR3 in amino acids: CASSQLAGAGNTGELFF. CDR3 bases: TGTGCCAGCAGCCAACTAGCGGGGGCCGGGAACACCGGGGAGCTGTTTTTT.

This clone has more than one count but fewer than ten. The chain employs TRBV21-1 and TRBJ2-7; the table's D call, TRBD2, has no DNA check behind it. TRBV21-1 has pseudogene status. This CDR3 is 15 amino acids long. In nucleotides, the CDR3 is TGTGCCAGCAGCAAAGGGGGTGGGAGCTCCTACGAGCAGTACTTC. This codes for CASSKGGGSSYEQYF.

The V call is TRBV28, the J call TRBJ2-2; 8 bases line up with TRBD1. With 7 bases clipped from V and 1 base from J, the junction kept 2 bases outside the gene matches. The CDR3 loop spans 14 amino acids. The V gene's germline CDR1 is MDHEN and CDR2 SYDVKM. Here the CDR3 DNA reads TGTGCCAGCACCGGACAGGGGAACACCGGGGAGCTGTTTTTT. Translation: CASTGQGNTGELFF.

The V gene is TRBV9, the J gene TRBJ1-2; 9 bases are shared with TRBD1. The trim removed 0 bases at V and 2 bases at J, leaving 2 bases unmatched. This CDR3 contains 15 residues. Per germline, CDR1 SGDLS and CDR2 YYNGEE. The CDR3 here is CASSVVGQGNYGYTF. The CDR3 coding sequence is TGTGCCAGCAGCGTAGTGGGACAGGGAAACTATGGCTACACCTTC. Full variable domain (missing parts from reference TRBV9 and TRBJ1-2): DSGVTQTPKHLITATGQRVTLRCSPRSGDLSVYWYQQSLDQGLQFLIQYYNGEERAKGNILERFSAQQFPDLHSELNLSSLELGDSALYFCASSVVGQGNYGYTFGSGTRLTVV.

The rearrangement uses TRBV27 and TRBJ1-4; no clear D gene. CDR3 length: 15 amino acids. The ends were cut back, 5 bases at V and 0 bases at J, with 10 bases in the middle. The germline gives CDR1 MNHEY, CDR2 SMNVEV (reference sequence). The CDR3 loop reads CASSRRLATNEKLFF. The CDR3 DNA follows: TGTGCCAGCAGTCGGCGACTTGCAACTAATGAAAAACTGTTTTTT.

As regards this clone: The junction differs from germline at one of its ends, possibly a read error. The CDR3 nucleotides read TGTTCCAGCAGCTCCGTCAGTCGCGAGCAGTACTTC. Amino acids: CSSSSVSREQYF. V is TRBV7-9 and J is TRBJ2-7; D call uncertain. The CDR3 extends over 12 amino acids. Germline assignment: CDR1 SEHNR and CDR2 FQNEAQ (reference sequence).

This clone was observed a single time. The genes are TRBV30 and TRBJ2-2; D is unclear. The CDR3 consists of 12 residues. In germline, CDR1 is GTSNPN, CDR2 SVGIG (reference sequence). V lost 3 bases, J lost 1 base, and 3 bases lay in between. CDR3 bases: TGTGCCTGGAGCGGGAACACCGGGGAGCTGTTTTTT. Protein sequence: CAWSGNTGELFF.

The chain combines TRBV9 with TRBJ1-6, with D possibly being TRBD1 (6 bases). The V gene lost 0 bases and the J gene lost 2 bases, with 9 bases spanning the gap. Germline V gives CDR1 SGDLS, CDR2 YYNGEE. CDR3 length: 16 residues. CDR3 nucleotide sequence: TGTGCCAGCAGCGTAGCATCAGGGGCCTATAATTCACCCCTCCACTTT. It translates to CASSVASGAYNSPLHF.

There are a few counts of this clone. The chain carries TRBV19 and TRBJ2-7; 7 bases fit TRBD1. The CDR3 covers 13 residues. In germline, CDR1 is LNHDA, CDR2 SQIVND (reference sequence). The ends lost 6 bases at V and 3 bases at J; junction bases unmatched: 5. The CDR3 loop is CASRKGAFYEQYF. CDR3 sequence (DNA): TGTGCCAGTAGAAAGGGGGCTTTCTACGAGCAGTACTTC.